One sample yielded the 14 T cell receptor beta chains listed below, sequenced in a study of Ad26.COV2.S vaccination and SARS-CoV-2 variants. The protocol was immunoSEQ multiplex PCR, while the TCRdb copy is restricted to in-frame clones and leaves out a portion. The sample contains just over 350,000 clones, around 83% of which appear only once. Indicated treatment: some 20 received Ad26.COV2.S at low or high dose, single or two shots; about 5 received placebo; per-sample allocation not given. Each sample was drawn 63 days after the first injection (of vaccine or placebo). The input for sequencing was peripheral blood, taken in a trial of Ad26.COV2.S vaccine versus placebo. These receptors originate from a person aged 18-65 years who received the Ad26.COV2.S COVID-19 vaccine or a placebo.

The gene calls are TRBV6-5 and TRBJ2-7, with 7 bases identical to TRBD1. CDR3 size: 14 residues. With 10 bases clipped from V and 12 bases from J, the junction kept 21 bases outside the gene matches. Germline values: CDR1 MNHEY, CDR2 SVGAGI. The CDR3 region is CATAPGTAATGTYF. The CDR3 bases are TGTGCCACCGCCCCCGGGACAGCGGCTACCGGGACGTACTTC.

The rearrangement joins TRBV7-2 to TRBJ2-4; maybe TRBD1 (6 bases). The V gene's germline CDR1 is SGHTA and CDR2 FQGNSA. CDR3 length: 12 amino acids. V was shortened by 4 bases and J by 12 bases, with 13 bases between the two germline ends. The chain's CDR3 is CASSSLRDTQYF. CDR3 sequence (DNA): TGTGCCAGCAGCTCACTCCGGGACACTCAGTACTTC. The full variable domain, in which reference TRBV7-2 and TRBJ2-4 provide the parts outside the CDR3, is GAGVSQSPSNKVTEKGKDVELRCDPISGHTALYWYRQSLGQGLEFLIYFQGNSAPDKSGLPSDRFSAERTGGSVSTLTIQRTQQEDSAVYLCASSSLRDTQYFGAGTRLSVL.

The chain couples TRBV9 to TRBJ2-2, with D possibly matching TRBD1 (6 bases). The CDR3 sequence is 18 residues long. Germline V gene lookup returns CDR1 SGDLS and CDR2 YYNGEE. The V gene lost 5 bases and the J gene lost 1 base, with 21 bases spanning the gap. CDR3 sequence reads: CASRGRTGTLKNTGELFF. Written as DNA, the CDR3 is TGTGCCAGCAGAGGACGCACCGGGACACTGAAGAACACCGGGGAGCTGTTTTTT.

This chain joins TRBV7-2 and TRBJ2-7; D might be TRBD2 (5 bases). V lost 5 bases, J lost 2 bases, and 13 bases lay in between. This CDR3 comprises 14 residues. The germline V gene has CDR1 SGHTA and CDR2 FQGNSA. The CDR3 loop is CASSLTWGAYEQYF. The CDR3, as DNA: TGTGCCAGCAGCCTAACATGGGGAGCCTACGAGCAGTACTTC.

V and J are TRBV24-1 and TRBJ2-1, with 7 bases aligning to TRBD1. V shed 3 bases, J shed 7 bases, and the junction held 11 bases outside the gene matches. The CDR3 contains 16 residues. The germline CDR1 and CDR2 sequences are KGHDR and SFDVKD. The CDR3 region is CATSDTRTGLLNEQFF. The CDR3 bases are TGTGCCACCAGTGATACTCGGACAGGTTTACTGAATGAGCAGTTCTTC.

The chain has TRBV5-5 and TRBJ2-2, with D unresolved. Germline V CDR1 and CDR2: SGHKS, YYEKEE (reference sequence). CDR3 length: 12 amino acids. V was trimmed by 2 bases and J by 8 bases, leaving 7 bases between them. CDR3 residues: CASSFHGGELFF. CDR3 nucleotides: TGTGCCAGCAGCTTCCACGGGGGGGAGCTGTTTTTT.

The rearrangement joins TRBV5-4 to TRBJ2-4; D call uncertain. The CDR3 length is 13 residues. Germline lookup yields CDR1 SGHNT and CDR2 YYREEE (reference sequence). V was trimmed by 2 bases and J by 6 bases, leaving 9 bases between them. The CDR3 DNA reads TGTGCCAGCAGCTTTCAGGAGCCAAACATTCAGTACTTC. Amino acid sequence: CASSFQEPNIQYF.

The chain employs TRBV5-6 and TRBJ2-7; 9 bases agree with TRBD2. The J segment lost 1 base and the V segment lost 4 bases, leaving 3 bases of the junction unmatched. CDR3 length: 14 residues. Germline V gives CDR1 SGHDT, CDR2 YYEEEE. CDR3 protein: CASSLAGTSYEQYF. In DNA form, the CDR3 reads TGTGCCAGCAGCCTAGCGGGGACATCCTACGAGCAGTACTTC.

The chain is built from TRBV5-1 and TRBJ1-1, with D tentatively TRBD1 (5 bases). The V gene's germline CDR1 is SGHRS and CDR2 YFSETQ. Trimming cost V 2 bases and J 5 bases, with 13 bases left between them. The CDR3 contains 14 residues. CDR3 DNA: TGCGCCAGCAGCTTAGGGACGGTCCCAACTGAAGCTTTCTTT. Translation: CASSLGTVPTEAFF.

V is TRBV28 and J is TRBJ2-7; 10 bases fit TRBD2. The V gene end was trimmed by 3 bases and the J gene end by 0 bases; junction bases not matched to a gene: 5. Germline assignment: CDR1 MDHEN and CDR2 SYDVKM. The CDR3 covers 16 residues. CDR3 protein: CASSLPSGRGSYEQYF. The DNA of the CDR3 is TGTGCCAGCAGTTTGCCTAGCGGGAGAGGCTCCTACGAGCAGTACTTC.

The chain employs TRBV11-2 and TRBJ2-5; no firm D call. The CDR3 spans 17 residues. Trimming removed 0 bases at V and 7 bases at J, with 21 bases between. The germline gives CDR1 SGHAT, CDR2 FQNNGV. CDR3 region: CASSLDRAHLGMGTQYF. Written as DNA, the CDR3 is TGTGCCAGCAGCTTAGATCGTGCGCACCTGGGGATGGGGACCCAGTACTTC.

This chain links TRBV6-5 with TRBJ2-5; 9 nucleotides align to TRBD1. J lost 9 bases, V lost 2 bases, and 7 bases had no gene match. The length of the CDR3 is 14 residues. Germline V gene lookup returns CDR1 MNHEY and CDR2 SVGAGI. The CDR3 bases are TGTGCCAGCAGTTACGACAGGGGGGTTTCGGCCCAGTACTTC. Translated, it gives CASSYDRGVSAQYF.

This rearrangement joins TRBV5-8 to TRBJ2-5; D is possibly TRBD1 (5 bases). V gave up 1 base and J gave up 2 bases, with 9 bases separating them. The CDR3 has 14 amino acids. Germline lookup yields CDR1 SGHTS and CDR2 YDEGEE. The CDR3 region is CASSLRTRQETQYF. In DNA form, the CDR3 reads TGTGCCAGCAGCTTGCGGACAAGGCAAGAGACCCAGTACTTC.

This clone was detected a few times. V is TRBV5-1 and J is TRBJ1-4; D call uncertain. Germline V gene data show CDR1 as SGHRS and CDR2 as YFSETQ. The CDR3 totals 13 residues. V was trimmed by 1 base and J by 3 bases, leaving 4 bases between them. As DNA, the CDR3 is TGCGCCAGCAGCTTGTGGGCTAATGAAAAACTGTTTTTT. Protein sequence: CASSLWANEKLFF.